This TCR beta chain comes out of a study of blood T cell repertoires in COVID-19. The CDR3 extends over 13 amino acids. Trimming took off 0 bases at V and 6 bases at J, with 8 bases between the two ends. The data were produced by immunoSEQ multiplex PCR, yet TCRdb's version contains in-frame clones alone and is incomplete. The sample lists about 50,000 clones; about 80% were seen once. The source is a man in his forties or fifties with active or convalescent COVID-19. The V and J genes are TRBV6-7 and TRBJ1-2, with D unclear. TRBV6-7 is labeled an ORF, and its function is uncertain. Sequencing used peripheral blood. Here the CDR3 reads CASSYSSLHGYTF. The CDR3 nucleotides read TGTGCCAGCAGTTACTCGTCCCTCCATGGCTACACCTTC.